The clone carrying this T cell receptor beta chain was picked up a small number of times. Its antigen is as yet unknown. CDR1 MDHEN and CDR2 SYDVKM come from the germline V gene. The CDR3 covers 16 residues. Losses at the gene ends were 5 bases for V and 7 bases for J; bases not matched to a gene: 9. The sample originates from a study of T cell repertoires in cytomegalovirus infection. Study-wide background: Public TCR beta signature analysis indicated the presence of both CMV infection and matching HLA type.

Findings and limits, study-wide: The ex vivo response was dominated by HLA-C-restricted CMV-specific TCR beta clonotypes.

One entry per CDR3 protein, called by TCRdb with MiXCR from the reads. The sample lists about 740,000 distinct CDR3 sequences; approximately 34% were seen once. The sequenced sample consisted of PBMCs. The origin of this receptor is a human donor in good health (CMV status not recorded). Some clones in this sample may be carry-over from other donors' samples. This sequence joins TRBV28 and TRBJ2-1; 12 nucleotides line up with TRBD2. The CDR3 sequence: CASSLLLAGGRNEQFF. The CDR3 region has the DNA TGTGCCAGCAGTCTCCTCCTAGCGGGGGGGCGGAATGAGCAGTTCTTC.